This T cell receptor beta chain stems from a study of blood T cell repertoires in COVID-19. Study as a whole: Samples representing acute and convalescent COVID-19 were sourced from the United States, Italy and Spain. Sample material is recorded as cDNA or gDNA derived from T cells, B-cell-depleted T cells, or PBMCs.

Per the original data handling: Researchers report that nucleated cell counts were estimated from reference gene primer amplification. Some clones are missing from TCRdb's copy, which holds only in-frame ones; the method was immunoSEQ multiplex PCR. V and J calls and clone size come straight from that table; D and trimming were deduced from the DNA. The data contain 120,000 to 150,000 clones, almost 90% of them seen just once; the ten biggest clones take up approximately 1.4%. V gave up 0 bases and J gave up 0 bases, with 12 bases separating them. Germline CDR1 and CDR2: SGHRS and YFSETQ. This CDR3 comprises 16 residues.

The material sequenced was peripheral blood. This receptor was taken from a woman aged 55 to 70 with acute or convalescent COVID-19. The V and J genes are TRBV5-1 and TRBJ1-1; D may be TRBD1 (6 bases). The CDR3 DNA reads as TGCGCCAGCAGCTTGGTACAGGGTGGGGTGAACACTGAAGCTTTCTTT. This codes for CASSLVQGGVNTEAFF.